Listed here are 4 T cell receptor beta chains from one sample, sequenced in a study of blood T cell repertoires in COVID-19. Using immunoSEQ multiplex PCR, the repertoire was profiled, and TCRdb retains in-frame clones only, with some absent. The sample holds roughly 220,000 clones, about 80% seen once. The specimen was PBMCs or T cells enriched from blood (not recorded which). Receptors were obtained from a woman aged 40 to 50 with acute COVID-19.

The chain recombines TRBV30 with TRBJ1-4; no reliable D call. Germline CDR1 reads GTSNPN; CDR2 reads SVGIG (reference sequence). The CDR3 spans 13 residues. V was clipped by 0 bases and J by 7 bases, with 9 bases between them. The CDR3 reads CAWSVSYIEKLFF. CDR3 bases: TGTGCCTGGAGTGTAAGTTACATTGAAAAACTGTTTTTT.

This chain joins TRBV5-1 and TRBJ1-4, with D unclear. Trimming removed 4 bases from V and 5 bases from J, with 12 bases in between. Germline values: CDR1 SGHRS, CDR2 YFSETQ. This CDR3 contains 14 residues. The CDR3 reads CASSGGGRNEKLFF. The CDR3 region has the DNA TGCGCCAGCAGCGGAGGAGGGAGAAATGAAAAACTGTTTTTT. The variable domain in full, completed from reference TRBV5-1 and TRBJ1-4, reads KAGVTQTPRYLIKTRGQQVTLSCSPISGHRSVSWYQQTPGQGLQFLFEYFSETQRNKGNFPGRFSGRQFSNSRSEMNVSTLELGDSALYLCASSGGGRNEKLFFGSGTQLSVL.

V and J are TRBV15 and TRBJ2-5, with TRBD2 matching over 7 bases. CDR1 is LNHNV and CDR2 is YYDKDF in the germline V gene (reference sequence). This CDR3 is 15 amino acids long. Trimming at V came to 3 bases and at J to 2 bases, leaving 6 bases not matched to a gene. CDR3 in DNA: TGTGCCACCAGCAGCGGACTCGGGGGGCAAGAGACCCAGTACTTC. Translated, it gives CATSSGLGGQETQYF.

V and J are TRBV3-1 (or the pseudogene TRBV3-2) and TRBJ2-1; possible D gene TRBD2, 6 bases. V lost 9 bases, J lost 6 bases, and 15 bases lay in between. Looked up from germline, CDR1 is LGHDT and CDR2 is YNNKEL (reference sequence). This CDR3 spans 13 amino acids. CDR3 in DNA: TGTGCCAGTAGCGGAGGAGCGGTCAATGAGCAGTTCTTC. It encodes CASSGGAVNEQFF.